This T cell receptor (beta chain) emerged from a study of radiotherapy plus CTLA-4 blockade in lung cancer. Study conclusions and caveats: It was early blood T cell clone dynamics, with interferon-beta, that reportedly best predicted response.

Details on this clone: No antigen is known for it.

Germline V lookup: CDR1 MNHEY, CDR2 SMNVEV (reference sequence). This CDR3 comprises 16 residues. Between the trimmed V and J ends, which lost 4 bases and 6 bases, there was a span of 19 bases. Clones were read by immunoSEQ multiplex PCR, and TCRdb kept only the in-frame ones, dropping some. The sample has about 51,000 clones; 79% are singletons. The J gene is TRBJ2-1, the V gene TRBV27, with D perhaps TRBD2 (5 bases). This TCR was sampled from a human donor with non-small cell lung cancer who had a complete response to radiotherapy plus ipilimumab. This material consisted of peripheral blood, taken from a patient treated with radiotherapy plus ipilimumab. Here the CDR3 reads CASSSYTGIRPNEQFF. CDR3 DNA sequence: TGTGCCAGCAGTTCATACACCGGGATAAGACCCAATGAGCAGTTCTTC.